The sequence of this T cell receptor (beta chain) was determined in a study of OX40 agonist ivuxolimab in advanced cancers. Looking at the study overall: Treatment of patients was with ivuxolimab, an agonistic anti-OX40 (CD134) antibody. While on treatment, patients had intravenous ivuxolimab at 0.01 to 10 mg/kg every 2 weeks. Three dose-escalation patients had partial responses: one with hepatocellular carcinoma and two with cutaneous melanoma.

This clone was observed once. TCRdb's copy holds only in-frame clones and misses some; the assay was immunoSEQ multiplex PCR. This sample has about 70,000 clones, with roughly 88% found just once. The receptor was isolated from an adult with an advanced solid tumor such as melanoma, head and neck, liver or kidney cancer. The specimen comprised CD4+ or CD8+ T cells sorted from blood, sampled in a trial of the OX40 agonist ivuxolimab.

CDR3 DNA: TGTGCCAGCAGTTTAGTCCTGGCAGTGGACGAGCAGTACTTC. This translates into CASSLVLAVDEQYF. The chain carries TRBV27 and TRBJ2-7; unclear D gene. The CDR3 runs to 14 residues. V was pared by 2 bases and J by 5 bases, with 13 bases between. Germline V gene lookup returns CDR1 MNHEY and CDR2 SMNVEV (reference sequence).